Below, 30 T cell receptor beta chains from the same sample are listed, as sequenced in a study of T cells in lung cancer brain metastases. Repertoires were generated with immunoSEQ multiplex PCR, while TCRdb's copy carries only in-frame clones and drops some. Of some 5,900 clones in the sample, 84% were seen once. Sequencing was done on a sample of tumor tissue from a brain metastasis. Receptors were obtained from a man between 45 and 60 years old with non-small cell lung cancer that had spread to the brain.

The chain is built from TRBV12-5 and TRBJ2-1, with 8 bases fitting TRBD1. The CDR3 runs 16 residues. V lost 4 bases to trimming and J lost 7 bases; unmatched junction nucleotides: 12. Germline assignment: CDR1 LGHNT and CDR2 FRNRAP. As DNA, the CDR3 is TGTGCTAGTGGTTCGATGACAGGGGTCTCTCGGAATGAGCAGTTCTTC. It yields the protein CASGSMTGVSRNEQFF.

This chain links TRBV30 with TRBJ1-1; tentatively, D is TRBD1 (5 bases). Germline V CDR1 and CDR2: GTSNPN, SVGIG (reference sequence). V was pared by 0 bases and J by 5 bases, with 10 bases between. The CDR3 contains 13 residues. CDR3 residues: CAWSVRDGTEAFF. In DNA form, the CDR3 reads TGTGCCTGGAGTGTACGGGACGGTACTGAAGCTTTCTTT.

CDR3 DNA: TGCGCCAGCAGCTTGGAGTCTGAGGAAGCTTTCTTT. As protein: CASSLESEEAFF. The chain joins TRBV5-1 to TRBJ1-1; D remains ambiguous. Between the trimmed V and J ends, which lost 0 bases and 8 bases, there was a span of 8 bases. The germline gives CDR1 SGHRS, CDR2 YFSETQ. This CDR3 region has 12 residues. The complete variable domain, with remaining parts taken from reference TRBV5-1 and TRBJ1-1, reads KAGVTQTPRYLIKTRGQQVTLSCSPISGHRSVSWYQQTPGQGLQFLFEYFSETQRNKGNFPGRFSGRQFSNSRSEMNVSTLELGDSALYLCASSLESEEAFFGQGTRLTVV.

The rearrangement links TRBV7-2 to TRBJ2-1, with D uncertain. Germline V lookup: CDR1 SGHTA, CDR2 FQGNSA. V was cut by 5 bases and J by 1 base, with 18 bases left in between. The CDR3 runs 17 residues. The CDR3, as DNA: TGTGCCAGCAGCATGCAGACTTCCCCGGGTTCCTACAATGAGCAGTTCTTC. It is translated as CASSMQTSPGSYNEQFF. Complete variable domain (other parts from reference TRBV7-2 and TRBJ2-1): GAGVSQSPSNKVTEKGKDVELRCDPISGHTALYWYRQSLGQGLEFLIYFQGNSAPDKSGLPSDRFSAERTGGSVSTLTIQRTQQEDSAVYLCASSMQTSPGSYNEQFFGPGTRLTVL.

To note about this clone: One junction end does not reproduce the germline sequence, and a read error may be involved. Written as DNA, the CDR3 is TGTGCCAGCAGTGGACCCTCGGGGACAAGACACTTGGGCTTC. It yields the protein CASSGPSGTRHLGF. V and J are TRBV2 and TRBJ1-2; tentatively, D is TRBD1 (6 bases). Germline CDR1 SNHLY, CDR2 FYNNEI. CDR3 length: 14 residues.

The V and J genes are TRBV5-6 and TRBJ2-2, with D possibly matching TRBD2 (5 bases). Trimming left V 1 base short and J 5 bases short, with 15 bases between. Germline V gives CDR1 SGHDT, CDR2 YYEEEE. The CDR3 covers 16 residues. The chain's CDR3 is CASSLRRGSETGELFF. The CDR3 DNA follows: TGTGCCAGCAGCTTGCGCCGGGGATCGGAGACCGGGGAGCTGTTTTTT. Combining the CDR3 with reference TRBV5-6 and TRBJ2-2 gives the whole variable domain DAGVTQSPTHLIKTRGQQVTLRCSPKSGHDTVSWYQQALGQGPQFIFQYYEEEERQRGNFPDRFSGHQFPNYSSELNVNALLLGDSALYLCASSLRRGSETGELFFGEGSRLTVL.

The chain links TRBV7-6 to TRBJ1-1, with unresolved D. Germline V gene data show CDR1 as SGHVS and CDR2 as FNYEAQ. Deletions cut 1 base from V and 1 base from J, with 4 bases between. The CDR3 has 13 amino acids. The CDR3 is CASSLDRNTEAFF. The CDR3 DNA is TGTGCCAGCAGCTTAGACAGGAACACTGAAGCTTTCTTT.

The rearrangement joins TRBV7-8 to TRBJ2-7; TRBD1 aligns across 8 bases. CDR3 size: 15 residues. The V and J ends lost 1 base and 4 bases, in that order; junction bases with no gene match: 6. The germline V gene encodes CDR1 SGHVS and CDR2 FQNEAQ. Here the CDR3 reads CASSLGGQGQYEQYF. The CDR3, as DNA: TGTGCCAGCAGCTTAGGAGGACAGGGTCAGTACGAGCAGTACTTC. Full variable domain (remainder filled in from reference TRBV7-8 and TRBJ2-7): GAGVSQSPRYKVAKRGQDVALRCDPISGHVSLFWYQQALGQGPEFLTYFQNEAQLDKSGLPSDRFFAERPEGSVSTLKIQRTQQEDSAVYLCASSLGGQGQYEQYFGPGTRLTVT.

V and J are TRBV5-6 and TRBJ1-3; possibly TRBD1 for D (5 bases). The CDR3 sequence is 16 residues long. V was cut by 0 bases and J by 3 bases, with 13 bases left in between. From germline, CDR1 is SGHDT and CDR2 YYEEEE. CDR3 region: CASSLVQGSGGNTIYF. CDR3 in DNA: TGTGCCAGCAGCTTGGTTCAGGGATCGGGTGGAAACACCATATATTTT.

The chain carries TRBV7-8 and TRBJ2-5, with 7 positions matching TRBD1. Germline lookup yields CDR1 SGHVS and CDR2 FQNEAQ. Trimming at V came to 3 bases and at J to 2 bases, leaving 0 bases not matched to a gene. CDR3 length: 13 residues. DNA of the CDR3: TGTGCCAGCAGCTTGGACAGGCAAGAGACCCAGTACTTC. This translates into CASSLDRQETQYF. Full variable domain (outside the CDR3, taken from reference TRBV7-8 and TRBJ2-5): GAGVSQSPRYKVAKRGQDVALRCDPISGHVSLFWYQQALGQGPEFLTYFQNEAQLDKSGLPSDRFFAERPEGSVSTLKIQRTQQEDSAVYLCASSLDRQETQYFGPGTRLLVL.

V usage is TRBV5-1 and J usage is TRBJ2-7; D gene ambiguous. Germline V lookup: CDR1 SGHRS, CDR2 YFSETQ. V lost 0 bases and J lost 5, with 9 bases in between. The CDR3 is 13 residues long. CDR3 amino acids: CASSLALQNEQYF. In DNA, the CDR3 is TGCGCCAGCAGCTTGGCCTTACAGAACGAGCAGTACTTC.

The CDR3 nucleotides are TGTGCCAGCAGGAAGACTAGCGGGGGGGCAGATACGCAGTATTTT. The encoded protein is CASRKTSGGADTQYF. The chain has TRBV7-3 and TRBJ2-3, with 14 bases identical to TRBD2. This CDR3 region has 15 residues. Germline-derived CDR1 and CDR2 are SGHTA and FQGTGA. V was clipped by 6 bases and J by 4 bases; unmatched bases: 3. Based on the CDR3 plus reference TRBV7-3 and TRBJ2-3, the full variable domain is GAGVSQTPSNKVTEKGKYVELRCDPISGHTALYWYRQSLGQGPEFLIYFQGTGAADDSGLPNDRFFAVRPEGSVSTLKIQRTERGDSAVYLCASRKTSGGADTQYFGPGTRLTVL.

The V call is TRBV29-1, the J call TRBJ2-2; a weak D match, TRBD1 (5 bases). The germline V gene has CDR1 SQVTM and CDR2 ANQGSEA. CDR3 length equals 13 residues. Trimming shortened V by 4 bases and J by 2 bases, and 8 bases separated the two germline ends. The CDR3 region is CSVVRANTGELFF. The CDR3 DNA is TGCAGCGTTGTCAGGGCCAACACCGGGGAGCTGTTTTTT.

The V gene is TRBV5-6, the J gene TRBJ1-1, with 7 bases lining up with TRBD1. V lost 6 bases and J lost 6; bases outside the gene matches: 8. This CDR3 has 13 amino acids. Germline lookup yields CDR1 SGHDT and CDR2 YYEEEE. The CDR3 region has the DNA TGTGCCAGCAAGAAGGTAGGACAGGCTGAAGCTTTCTTT. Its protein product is CASKKVGQAEAFF.

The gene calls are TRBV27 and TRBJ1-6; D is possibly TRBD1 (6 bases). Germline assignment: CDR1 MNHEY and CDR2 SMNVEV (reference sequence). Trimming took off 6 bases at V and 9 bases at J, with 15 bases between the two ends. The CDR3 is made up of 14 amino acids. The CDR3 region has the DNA TGTGCCAGCAGCCCGACAGGTAGGGGTTCACCCCTCCACTTT. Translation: CASSPTGRGSPLHF.

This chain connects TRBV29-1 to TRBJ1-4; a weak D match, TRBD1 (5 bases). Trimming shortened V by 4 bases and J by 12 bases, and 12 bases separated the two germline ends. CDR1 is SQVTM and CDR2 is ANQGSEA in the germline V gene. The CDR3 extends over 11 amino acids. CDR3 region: CSVVAGTELFF. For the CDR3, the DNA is TGCAGCGTTGTGGCGGGGACGGAACTGTTTTTT.

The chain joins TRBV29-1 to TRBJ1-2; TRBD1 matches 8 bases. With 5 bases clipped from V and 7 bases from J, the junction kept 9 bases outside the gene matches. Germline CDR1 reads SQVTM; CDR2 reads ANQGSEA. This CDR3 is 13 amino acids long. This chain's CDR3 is CSVLGLTGGGYTF. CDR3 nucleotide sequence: TGCAGCGTTCTCGGACTTACAGGGGGTGGCTACACCTTC.

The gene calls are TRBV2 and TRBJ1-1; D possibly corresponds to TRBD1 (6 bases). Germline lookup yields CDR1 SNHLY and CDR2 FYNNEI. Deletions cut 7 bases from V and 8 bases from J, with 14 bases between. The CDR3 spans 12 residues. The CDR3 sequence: CASTSGGLEAFF. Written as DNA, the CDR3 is TGTGCCAGCACCTCCGGGGGCCTGGAAGCTTTCTTT.

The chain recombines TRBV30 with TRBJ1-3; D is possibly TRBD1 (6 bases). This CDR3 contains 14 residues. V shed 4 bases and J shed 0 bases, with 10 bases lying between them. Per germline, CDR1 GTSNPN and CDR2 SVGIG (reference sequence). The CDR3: CAWTQGLSGNTIYF. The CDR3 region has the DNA TGTGCCTGGACCCAGGGGCTCTCTGGAAACACCATATATTTT.

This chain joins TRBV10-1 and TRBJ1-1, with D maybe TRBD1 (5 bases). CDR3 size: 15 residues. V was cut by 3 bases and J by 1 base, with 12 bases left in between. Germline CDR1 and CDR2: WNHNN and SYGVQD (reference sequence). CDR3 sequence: CASSDSETENTEAFF. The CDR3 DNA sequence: TGCGCCAGCAGTGATTCCGAGACAGAGAACACTGAAGCTTTCTTT.

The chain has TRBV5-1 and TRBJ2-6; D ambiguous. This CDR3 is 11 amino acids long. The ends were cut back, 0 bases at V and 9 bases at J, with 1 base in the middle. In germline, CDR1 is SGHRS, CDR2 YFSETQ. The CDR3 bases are TGCGCCAGCAGCTTGGTCAACGTCCTGACTTTC. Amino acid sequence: CASSLVNVLTF.

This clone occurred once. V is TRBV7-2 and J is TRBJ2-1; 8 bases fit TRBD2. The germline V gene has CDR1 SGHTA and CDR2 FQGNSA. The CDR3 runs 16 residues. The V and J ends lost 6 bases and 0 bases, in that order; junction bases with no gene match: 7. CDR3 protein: CASRSSGRSSYNEQFF. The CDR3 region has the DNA TGTGCCAGCAGGTCTAGCGGGCGCAGCTCCTACAATGAGCAGTTCTTC.

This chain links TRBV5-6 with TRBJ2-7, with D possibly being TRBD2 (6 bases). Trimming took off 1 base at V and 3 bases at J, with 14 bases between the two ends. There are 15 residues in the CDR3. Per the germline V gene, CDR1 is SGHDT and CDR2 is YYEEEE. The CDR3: CASSLLGQGGYEQYF. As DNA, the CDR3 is TGTGCCAGCAGCTTGCTCGGCCAGGGAGGCTACGAGCAGTACTTC.

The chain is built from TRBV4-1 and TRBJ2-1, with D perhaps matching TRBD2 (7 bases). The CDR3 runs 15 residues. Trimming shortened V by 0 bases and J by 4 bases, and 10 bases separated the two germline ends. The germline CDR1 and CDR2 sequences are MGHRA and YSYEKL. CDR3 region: CASSQDGGTYNEQFF. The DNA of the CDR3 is TGCGCCAGCAGCCAAGACGGGGGGACATACAATGAGCAGTTCTTC.

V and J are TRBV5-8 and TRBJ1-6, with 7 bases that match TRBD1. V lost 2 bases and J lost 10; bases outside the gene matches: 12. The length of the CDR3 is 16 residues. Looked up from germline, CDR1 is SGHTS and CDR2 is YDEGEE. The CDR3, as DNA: TGTGCCAGCAGCTTTAACCCACAGGGGCAGAGGTCACCCCTCCACTTT. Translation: CASSFNPQGQRSPLHF.

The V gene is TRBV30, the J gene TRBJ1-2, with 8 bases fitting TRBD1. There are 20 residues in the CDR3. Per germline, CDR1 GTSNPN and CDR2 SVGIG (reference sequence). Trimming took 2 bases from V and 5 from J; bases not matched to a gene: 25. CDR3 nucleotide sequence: TGTGCCTGGAGTAAACGGGGACAGGAGGCCCGGGGGGGGAGCCTATATGGCTACACCTTC. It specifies CAWSKRGQEARGGSLYGYTF.

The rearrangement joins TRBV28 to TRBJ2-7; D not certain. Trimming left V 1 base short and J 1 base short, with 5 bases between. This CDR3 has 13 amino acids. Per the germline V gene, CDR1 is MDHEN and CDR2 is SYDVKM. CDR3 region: CASSLYESYEQYF. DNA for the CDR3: TGTGCCAGCAGTTTATACGAGTCCTACGAGCAGTACTTC.

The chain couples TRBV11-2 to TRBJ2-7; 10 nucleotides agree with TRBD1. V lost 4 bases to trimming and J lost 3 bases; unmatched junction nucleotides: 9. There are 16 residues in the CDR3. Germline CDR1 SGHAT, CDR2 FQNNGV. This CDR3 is CASSSADRGEGYEQYF. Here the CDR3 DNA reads TGTGCCAGCAGCTCCGCGGACAGGGGGGAGGGCTACGAGCAGTACTTC.

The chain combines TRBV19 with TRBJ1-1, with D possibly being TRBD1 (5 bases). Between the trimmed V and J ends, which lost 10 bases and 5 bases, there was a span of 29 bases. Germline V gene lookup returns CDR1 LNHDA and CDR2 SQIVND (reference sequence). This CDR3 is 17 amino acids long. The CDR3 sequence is CATTPIRAGGALTEAFF. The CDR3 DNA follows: TGTGCCACTACCCCGATCCGTGCGGGTGGGGCCCTAACTGAAGCTTTCTTT.

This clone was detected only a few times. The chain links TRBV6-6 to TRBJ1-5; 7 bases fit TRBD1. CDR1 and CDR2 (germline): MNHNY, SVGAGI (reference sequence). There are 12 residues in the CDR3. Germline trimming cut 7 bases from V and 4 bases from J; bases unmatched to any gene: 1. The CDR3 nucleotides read TGTGCCAGCAAGGGGGCAAATCAGCCCCAGCATTTT. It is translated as CASKGANQPQHF.